Each of the 20 T cell receptor beta chains below was sequenced from the same sample in a study of Graves' ophthalmopathy and Graves' hyperthyroidism. The authors amplified TCR beta CDR3 regions from RNA transcripts. First-round RT-PCR used HTBI primers; second-round multiplex PCR followed. Via MiXCR, TCRdb re-called the multiplex PCR reads, giving one row per CDR3 protein. The data contain fewer than 350,000 distinct CDR3 sequences, 17% of them singletons. Source material: peripheral blood. These receptors were taken from an adult man with Graves' ophthalmopathy.

Note on this clonotype: This could be a read error, since a much larger clone is one nucleotide away. The V call is TRBV5-1, the J call TRBJ2-7; 10 nucleotides agree with TRBD2. The CDR3 has 16 residues. Unmatched junction bases numbered 12, after V lost 9 bases and J lost 0 bases. Germline V CDR1 and CDR2: SGHRS, YFSETQ. CDR3 bases: TGCGCCATCACCGCGGGTAGCGGGAGGTCCTCCTACGAGCAGTACTTC. Protein sequence: CAITAGSGRSSYEQYF.

The rearrangement joins TRBV5-6 to TRBJ2-7; 11 positions agree with TRBD2. CDR3 length equals 19 residues. The trim removed 2 bases at V and 0 bases at J, leaving 13 bases unmatched. CDR1 SGHDT and CDR2 YYEEEE come from the germline V gene. For the CDR3, the DNA is TGTGCCAGCAGCTTTCCCGGGACTAGCGGTTCCTGGAGCTCCTACGAGCAGTACTTC. Encoded protein: CASSFPGTSGSWSSYEQYF.

This clonotype was counted ten times or more. V usage is TRBV20-1 and J usage is TRBJ2-5; D possibly corresponds to TRBD2 (6 bases). Germline CDR1 and CDR2: DFQATT and SNEGSKA (reference sequence). This CDR3 is 12 amino acids long. Between the trimmed V and J ends, which lost 6 bases and 3 bases, there was a span of 11 bases. The CDR3 here is CSAKASEETQYF. CDR3 bases: TGCAGTGCCAAAGCTAGCGAAGAGACCCAGTACTTC.

As regards this clonotype: One end of the junction fails to match germline, which may point to a read error. This rearrangement joins TRBV6-4 to TRBJ1-1; D uncertain. Germline-derived CDR1 and CDR2 are MRHNA and SNTAGT. The CDR3 runs 13 residues. The CDR3 here is CASSAKSNTEACF. CDR3 bases: TGTGCCAGCAGTGCAAAGTCAAACACTGAAGCTTGCTTT.

This clonotype appeared many times. The chain combines TRBV18 with TRBJ2-5; no firm D call. The CDR3 extends over 12 amino acids. Germline-derived CDR1 and CDR2 are KGHSH and LQKENI. The V end was cut by 5 bases, the J end by 1 base, with 5 bases between. CDR3 nucleotides: TGTGCCAGCTCAAGGTCCCAAGAGACCCAGTACTTC. Translation: CASSRSQETQYF.

In its sample, this clonotype was seen many times. The chain couples TRBV4-3 to TRBJ1-1; TRBD1 matches 7 bases. V was clipped by 2 bases and J by 1 base; unmatched bases: 1. The CDR3 sequence is 14 residues long. Germline CDR1 LGHNA, CDR2 YSLEER. For the CDR3, the DNA is TGCGCCAGCAGCCAACACAGGGGGAACACTGAAGCTTTCTTT. It codes for CASSQHRGNTEAFF.

This clonotype was seen ten or more times. The CDR3 bases are TGCGCCAGCAGCCAGGACAGGGAGGACACTGAAGCTTTCTTT. Translating it yields CASSQDREDTEAFF. This rearrangement joins TRBV5-1 to TRBJ1-1, with 8 nucleotides matching TRBD1. This CDR3 region has 14 residues. V trimming: 4 bases; J trimming: 3 bases; junction bases outside the gene matches: 5. CDR1 SGHRS and CDR2 YFSETQ come from the germline V gene.

This clonotype occurred many times. The chain is built from TRBV19 and TRBJ1-5, with a possible D match to TRBD1 (6 bases). Trimming removed 5 bases from V and 0 bases from J, with 11 bases in between. Germline-derived CDR1 and CDR2 are LNHDA and SQIVND (reference sequence). This CDR3 has 15 residues. The CDR3 DNA reads as TGTGCCAGTAGTGCCGGACAGAATAGCAATCAGCCCCAGCATTTT. The encoded protein is CASSAGQNSNQPQHF.

This clonotype was detected ten times or more. This rearrangement joins TRBV5-1 to TRBJ2-7; 8 nucleotides match TRBD1. CDR3 size: 15 residues. V lost 2 bases and J lost 3; bases outside the gene matches: 7. Germline V CDR1 and CDR2: SGHRS, YFSETQ. The CDR3 nucleotides are TGCGCCAGCAGCTTTGAGGACAGGGCCGACTACGAGCAGTACTTC. Its translation: CASSFEDRADYEQYF.

In this sample, this clonotype turned up many times. J is TRBJ1-2 and V is TRBV6-5; possibly TRBD1 for D (5 bases). The CDR3 contains 17 residues. V was pared by 4 bases and J by 7 bases, with 25 bases between. Per the germline V gene, CDR1 is MNHEY and CDR2 is SVGAGI. The CDR3 DNA follows: TGTGCCAGCAGTTTCACCAGGGAGTGGGGTACCCCTTCTGGCTACACCTTC. This translates into CASSFTREWGTPSGYTF.

This clonotype was detected ten times or more. The gene calls are TRBV7-9 and TRBJ2-5; D could derive from TRBD1 or TRBD2 (6 bases each). Germline CDR1 reads SEHNR; CDR2 reads FQNEAQ (reference sequence). The CDR3 has 14 amino acids. Trimming cost V 7 bases and J 4 bases, with 16 bases left between them. As DNA, the CDR3 is TGTGCCAGCACCGACGGAGGGGGGCTAGAGACCCAGTACTTC. It specifies CASTDGGGLETQYF.

Ten or more counts support this clonotype. The chain is built from TRBV6-5 and TRBJ2-5; the D gene is possibly TRBD1 (5 bases). The length of the CDR3 is 14 residues. Germline CDR1 reads MNHEY; CDR2 reads SVGAGI. The germline V and J ends were trimmed by 1 base and 2 bases, with 8 bases remaining between them. The CDR3 reads CASSYYQGQETQYF. CDR3 DNA: TGTGCCAGCAGTTACTATCAGGGACAAGAGACCCAGTACTTC.

This clonotype has ten or more counts. The rearrangement joins TRBV20-1 to TRBJ2-4, with 7 bases aligning to TRBD2. The CDR3 contains 11 residues. CDR1 and CDR2 from the germline V gene are DFQATT and SNEGSKA (reference sequence). CDR3 amino acids: CSGGGIDIQYF. CDR3 bases: TGCTCGGGGGGTGGAATTGACATTCAGTACTTC.

This clonotype was found many times. The V gene is TRBV20-1, the J gene TRBJ2-5, with 10 bases that match TRBD2. This CDR3 comprises 13 residues. V shed 2 bases, J shed 5 bases, and the junction held 2 bases outside the gene matches. Germline CDR1 and CDR2: DFQATT and SNEGSKA (reference sequence). CDR3 sequence reads: CSARKAGGETQYF. The CDR3 region has the DNA TGCAGTGCTAGAAAAGCGGGAGGGGAGACCCAGTACTTC.

This clonotype was observed many times. The chain joins TRBV2 to TRBJ1-6; 12 bases map to TRBD1. This CDR3 is built from 15 residues. Trimming cost V 4 bases and J 10 bases; bases outside gene matches: 5. In germline, CDR1 is SNHLY, CDR2 FYNNEI. The DNA of the CDR3 is TGTGCCAGCAGTGGTGGGACAGGGGGCGACTCACCCCTCCACTTT. It encodes CASSGGTGGDSPLHF.

This clonotype was seen ten or more times. CDR3 sequence (DNA): TGCAGTGCCACCTATGAGGGTCGGGAATACGAGCAGTACTTC. It is translated as CSATYEGREYEQYF. This chain links TRBV20-1 with TRBJ2-7, with D perhaps matching TRBD2 (5 bases). CDR3 length equals 14 residues. V was shortened by 6 bases and J by 4 bases, with 19 bases between the two germline ends. The germline V gene has CDR1 DFQATT and CDR2 SNEGSKA (reference sequence).

This clonotype was counted many times. The chain carries TRBV6-2 or TRBV6-3 and TRBJ1-1, with D tentatively TRBD1 (6 bases). The CDR3 has 14 amino acids. Deletions cut 6 bases from V and 5 bases from J, with 16 bases between. Germline-derived CDR1 and CDR2 are MNHEY and SVGEGT. The CDR3 DNA follows: TGTGCCAGCAGCCGGACAGTCCCGGGGACTGAAGCTTTCTTT. This codes for CASSRTVPGTEAFF.

There are a few counts of this clonotype. V gene TRBV6-5 combines with J gene TRBJ1-5; D is undetermined. The CDR3 is 15 amino acids. CDR1 MNHEY and CDR2 SVGAGI come from the germline V gene. The V gene lost 7 bases and the J gene lost 1 base, with 14 bases spanning the gap. Here the CDR3 reads CASTSRATSNQPQHF. CDR3 nucleotides: TGTGCCAGCACTTCGAGGGCCACCAGCAATCAGCCCCAGCATTTT.

This clonotype occurred many times. This chain links TRBV18 with TRBJ2-4; tentatively, D is TRBD2 (6 bases). The length of the CDR3 is 15 residues. V shed 0 bases and J shed 6 bases, with 12 bases lying between them. Germline V gene sequence: CDR1 KGHSH, CDR2 LQKENI. This chain's CDR3 is CASSPPVLGGNIQYF. The DNA for the CDR3 is TGTGCCAGCTCACCACCGGTCCTGGGGGGAAACATTCAGTACTTC.

This clonotype occurred many times. The gene calls are TRBV6-1 and TRBJ1-5; D not certain. Trimming left V 5 bases short and J 1 base short, with 9 bases between. Germline loops: CDR1 MNHNS, CDR2 SASEGT. This CDR3 has 14 residues. CDR3 bases: TGTGCCAGCAGTACACTACAGAGCAATCAGCCCCAGCATTTT. It yields the protein CASSTLQSNQPQHF.